The sample holds many counts of the clone carrying this TCR beta chain. CDR1 is MNHEY and CDR2 is SMNVEV in the germline V gene (reference sequence). V shed 5 bases and J shed 1 base, with 17 bases lying between them. CDR3 size: 17 residues. TCR beta CDR3 regions were amplified from RNA. An initial round of RT-PCR targeting the TCR CDR3 relied on the HTBI primer set. MiXCR, applied by TCRdb to the multiplex PCR reads, yields one record per CDR3 protein. The sample consists of about 420,000 distinct CDR3 sequences, roughly an eighth of them appearing once. This entry belongs to a study of T cells in Graves' hyperthyroidism and ophthalmopathy. Graves' hyperthyroidism is called stable when ophthalmopathy does not progress within 18 months.

This chain joins TRBV27 and TRBJ1-4, with a tentative D call TRBD1 (6 bases). The sample taken for sequencing was blood. The receptor comes from a woman between 18 and 29 years old with Graves' hyperthyroidism. The CDR3 DNA follows: TGTGCCAGCAGTCGCCAGGGGCTCCTTGGAACTAATGAAAAACTGTTTTTT. It specifies CASSRQGLLGTNEKLFF.